The entry below gives a single TCR beta chain sequence along with its context. Germline V gene data show CDR1 as MDHEN and CDR2 as SYDVKM. CDR3 length: 14 residues. The V and J ends lost 6 bases and 7 bases respectively, with 18 bases between them. These data come from a study of blood T cell repertoires in COVID-19. Clones were read by immunoSEQ multiplex PCR, and TCRdb kept only the in-frame ones, dropping some. The sample holds 250,000 to 300,000 clones, 90% to 95% seen once. The age range of participants was 18 to 89 years, with residence in some 25 US areas. The chain links TRBV28 to TRBJ1-1, with a tentative D call TRBD1 (5 bases). The source is a human donor in a cohort exposed to, infected with or recovered from COVID-19 (not recorded which). The donor label of this sample is uncertain. The specimen was PBMCs or T cells enriched from blood (not recorded which). CDR3 loop: CASRSAGRKNEAFF. The CDR3 DNA follows: TGTGCCAGCAGATCCGCGGGACGGAAGAATGAAGCTTTCTTT.